This note documents a single TCR beta chain sequence. Germline V gene data show CDR1 as LGHNA and CDR2 as YNFKEQ. The length of the CDR3 is 17 residues. Germline trimming cut 1 base from V and 7 bases from J; bases unmatched to any gene: 6. This specimen comes from a study of blood T cell repertoires in COVID-19. In the original processing: Reference gene primer amplification in the assay estimated nucleated cell counts. The method was immunoSEQ multiplex PCR; TCRdb's version includes in-frame clones alone and lacks a portion of them. The V and J calls and clone size come from that table; D and trimming were worked out from the DNA. The sample shows 110,000 or so clones, roughly 90% of them seen only once.

The sequencing sample was made of peripheral blood. The chain is built from TRBV4-2 and TRBJ2-2; 13 bases align to TRBD2. The clonotype comes from a woman aged 70 to 79 who had recovered from COVID-19. This chain's CDR3 is CASSQGGLAGSSGELFF. The CDR3 nucleotides read TGTGCCAGCAGCCAAGGGGGACTAGCGGGGTCCAGCGGGGAGCTGTTTTTT.